This T cell receptor (beta chain) was retrieved from a study of spatial heterogeneity in lung cancer. The study's findings and limits: In tumors, expanded intratumoral alpha and beta TCR counts tracked mutation counts.

From germline, CDR1 is DFQATT and CDR2 SNEGSKA (reference sequence). Losses at the gene ends were 4 bases for V and 5 bases for J; bases not matched to a gene: 8. The CDR3 sequence is 14 residues long. Sample time point: sample taken at primary tumor resection. The authors sequenced whole RNA from tumor, nontumor lung or frozen PBMC without sorting. Details on this clonotype: Its cognate antigen is unknown.

TCRdb independently ran MiXCR on the 5' RACE reads; one entry per CDR3 protein. This table has 100,000 to 110,000 distinct CDR3 sequences, under 4.5% appearing once. The V gene is TRBV20-1, the J gene TRBJ2-3; 8 bases fit TRBD2. This clonotype was obtained from a male donor with early-stage non-small cell lung cancer. This specimen consisted of lung tumor tissue, obtained at surgery. CDR3 sequence reads: CSAISGTAEDTQYF. CDR3 sequence (DNA): TGCAGTGCTATTAGCGGGACGGCCGAAGATACGCAGTATTTT.